Listed below are T cell receptor beta chains from one sample, sequenced in a study of T cells in Graves' hyperthyroidism and ophthalmopathy. TCRdb re-derived calls from the multiplex PCR reads in MiXCR, one entry per CDR3 protein. This sample has hundreds of thousands of distinct CDR3 sequences, with approximately 19% found just once. Sequencing was carried out using blood. The receptors here all came from a woman aged 45-65 years with Graves' hyperthyroidism that later progressed to Graves' ophthalmopathy. CDR3s include the opening cysteine and the closing phenylalanine or tryptophan. Each record gives: V gene, CDR3 protein.

TRBV12-3/TRBV12-4,CASTESGSNQPQHF
TRBV30,CAWTKTGFRGETQYF
TRBV30,CAWSPRLAGKTEDNEQFF
TRBV10-3,CAIASGEIQETQYF
TRBV2,CASSDPPNDEQFF
TRBV3-1,CASSQDSGRFYEQYF
TRBV11-2,CASSLPRGGKGYNSPLHF
TRBV11-3,CASRTDSYEQYF
TRBV20-1,CSARVTGQGAVQPQHF
TRBV9,CASTGGVGGSTDTQYF
TRBV11-2,CASSLPIDEQFF
TRBV3-1,CASSQDFPYIPNYGYTF
TRBV5-5,CASSRTGELFQPQHF
TRBV19,CASRASGGYNEQFF
TRBV13,CASSMPWDKETQYF
TRBV20-1,CSAPLGGGGYGYTF
TRBV7-9,CASSLGSRKEGQENTEAFF
TRBV2,CATESLDRSIRVEAFF
TRBV12-3/TRBV12-4,CASSPAGGSSGNTIYF
TRBV2,CASTGQQETQYF
TRBV7-9,CASSNSGDSYLAKNIQYF
TRBV5-1,CASSWMGRETQYF
TRBV28,CASESDRNSSYEQYF
TRBV9,CASSSRTGWDTIYF
TRBV3-1,CASSQRQTGWHEKLFF
TRBV5-1,CASSLGGARTNEKLFF
TRBV20-1,CSASHRGWTEAFF
TRBV12-3/TRBV12-4,CASSLGRIQGTEAFF
TRBV27,CASSLNPDSGNTIYF